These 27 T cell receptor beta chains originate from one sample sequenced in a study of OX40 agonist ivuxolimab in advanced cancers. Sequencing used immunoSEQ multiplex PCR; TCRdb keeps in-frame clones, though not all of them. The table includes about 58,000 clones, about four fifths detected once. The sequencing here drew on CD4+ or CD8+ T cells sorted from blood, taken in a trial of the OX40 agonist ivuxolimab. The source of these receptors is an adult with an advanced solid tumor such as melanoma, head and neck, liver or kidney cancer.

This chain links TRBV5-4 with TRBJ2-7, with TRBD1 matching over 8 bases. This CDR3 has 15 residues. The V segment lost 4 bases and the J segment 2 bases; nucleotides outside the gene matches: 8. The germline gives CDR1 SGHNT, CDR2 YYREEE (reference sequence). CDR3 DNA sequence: TGTGCCAGCAGCCTCGGTTCAGGGGGCACCTACGAGCAGTACTTC. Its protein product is CASSLGSGGTYEQYF. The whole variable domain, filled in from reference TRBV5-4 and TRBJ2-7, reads ETGVTQSPTHLIKTRGQQVTLRCSSQSGHNTVSWYQQALGQGPQFIFQYYREEENGRGNFPPRFSGLQFPNYSSELNVNALELDDSALYLCASSLGSGGTYEQYFGPGTRLTVT.

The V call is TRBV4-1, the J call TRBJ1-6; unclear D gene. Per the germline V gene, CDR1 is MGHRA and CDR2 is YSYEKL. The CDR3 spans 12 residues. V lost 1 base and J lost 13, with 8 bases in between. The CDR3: CASSQVSSPLHF. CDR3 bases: TGCGCCAGCAGCCAAGTGTCCTCCCCCCTCCACTTT.

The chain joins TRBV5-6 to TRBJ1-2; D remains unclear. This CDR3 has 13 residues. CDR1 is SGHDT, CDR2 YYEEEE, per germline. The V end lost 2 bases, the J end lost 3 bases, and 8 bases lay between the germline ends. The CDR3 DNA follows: TGTGCCAGCAGCTTCGGTGGGGACTATGGCTACACCTTC. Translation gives CASSFGGDYGYTF.

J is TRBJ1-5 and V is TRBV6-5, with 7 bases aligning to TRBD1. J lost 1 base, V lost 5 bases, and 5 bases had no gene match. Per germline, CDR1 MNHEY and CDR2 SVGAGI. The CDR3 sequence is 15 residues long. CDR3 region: CASSRRDRSNQPQHF. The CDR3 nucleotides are TGTGCCAGCAGTCGCCGGGACAGAAGCAATCAGCCCCAGCATTTT.

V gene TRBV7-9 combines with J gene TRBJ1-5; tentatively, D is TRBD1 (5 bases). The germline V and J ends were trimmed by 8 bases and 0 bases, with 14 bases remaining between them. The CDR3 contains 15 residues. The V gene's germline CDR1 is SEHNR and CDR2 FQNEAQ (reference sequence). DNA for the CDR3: TGTGCCAGCGGTTTTGGGGGGGATAGCAATCAGCCCCAGCATTTT. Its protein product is CASGFGGDSNQPQHF.

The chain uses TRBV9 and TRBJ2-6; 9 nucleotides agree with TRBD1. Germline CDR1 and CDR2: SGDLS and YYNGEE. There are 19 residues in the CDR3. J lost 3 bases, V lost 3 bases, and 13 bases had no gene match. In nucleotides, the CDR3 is TGTGCCAGCAGCGACCTGGGACAGGGTATCGCGATTGGGGCCAACGTCCTGACTTTC. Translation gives CASSDLGQGIAIGANVLTF. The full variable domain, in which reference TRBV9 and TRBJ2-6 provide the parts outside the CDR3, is DSGVTQTPKHLITATGQRVTLRCSPRSGDLSVYWYQQSLDQGLQFLIQYYNGEERAKGNILERFSAQQFPDLHSELNLSSLELGDSALYFCASSDLGQGIAIGANVLTFGAGSRLTVL.

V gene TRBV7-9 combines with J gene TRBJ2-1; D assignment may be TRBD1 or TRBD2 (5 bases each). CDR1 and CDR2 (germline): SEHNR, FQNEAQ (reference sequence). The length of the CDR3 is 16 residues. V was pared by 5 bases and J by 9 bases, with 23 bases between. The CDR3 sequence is CASSPWGKLNSFEQFF. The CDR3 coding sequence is TGTGCCAGCAGCCCCTGGGGGAAACTTAACAGTTTTGAGCAGTTCTTC.

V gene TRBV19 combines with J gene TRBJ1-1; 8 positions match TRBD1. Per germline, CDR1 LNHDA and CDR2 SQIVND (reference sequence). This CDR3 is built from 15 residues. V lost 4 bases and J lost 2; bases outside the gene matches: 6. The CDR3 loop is CASSNYRGGNTEAFF. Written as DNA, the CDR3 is TGTGCCAGTAGTAATTACAGGGGGGGAAACACTGAAGCTTTCTTT.

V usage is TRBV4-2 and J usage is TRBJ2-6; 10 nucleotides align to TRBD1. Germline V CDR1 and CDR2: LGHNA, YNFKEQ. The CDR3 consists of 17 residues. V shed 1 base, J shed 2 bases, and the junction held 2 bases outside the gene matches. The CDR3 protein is CASSQGQGATGANVLTF. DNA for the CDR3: TGTGCCAGCAGCCAAGGACAGGGGGCGACTGGGGCCAACGTCCTGACTTTC.

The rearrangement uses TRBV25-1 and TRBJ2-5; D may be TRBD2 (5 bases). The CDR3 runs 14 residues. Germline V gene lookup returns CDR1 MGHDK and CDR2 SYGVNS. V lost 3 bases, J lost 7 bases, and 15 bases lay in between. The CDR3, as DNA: TGTGCCAGCAGTGACGGAACTAGATTGGGGACCCAGTACTTC. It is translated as CASSDGTRLGTQYF. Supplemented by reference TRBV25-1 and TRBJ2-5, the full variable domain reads EADIYQTPRYLVIGTGKKITLECSQTMGHDKMYWYQQDPGMELHLIHYSYGVNSTEKGDLSSESTVSRIRTEHFPLTLESARPSHTSQYLCASSDGTRLGTQYFGPGTRLLVL.

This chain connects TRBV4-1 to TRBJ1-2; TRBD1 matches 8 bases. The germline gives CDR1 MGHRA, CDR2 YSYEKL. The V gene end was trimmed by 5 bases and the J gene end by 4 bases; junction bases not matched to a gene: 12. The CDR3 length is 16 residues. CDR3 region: CASSEKGQGATYGYTF. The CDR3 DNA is TGCGCCAGCAGCGAAAAAGGTCAGGGGGCGACCTATGGCTACACCTTC.

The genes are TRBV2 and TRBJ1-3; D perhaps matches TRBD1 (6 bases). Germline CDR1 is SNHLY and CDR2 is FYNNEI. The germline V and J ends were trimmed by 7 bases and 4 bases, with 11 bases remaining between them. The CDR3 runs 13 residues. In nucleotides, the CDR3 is TGTGCCAGCATTCGGGGGCTGGGAAACACCATATATTTT. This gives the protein CASIRGLGNTIYF.

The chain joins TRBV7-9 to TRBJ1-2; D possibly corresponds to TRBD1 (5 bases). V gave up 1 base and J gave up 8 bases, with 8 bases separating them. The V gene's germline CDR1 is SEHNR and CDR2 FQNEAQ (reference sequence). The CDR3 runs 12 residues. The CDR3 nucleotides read TGTGCCAGCAGCTTAGTGGGGCACGGCTACACCTTC. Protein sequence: CASSLVGHGYTF.

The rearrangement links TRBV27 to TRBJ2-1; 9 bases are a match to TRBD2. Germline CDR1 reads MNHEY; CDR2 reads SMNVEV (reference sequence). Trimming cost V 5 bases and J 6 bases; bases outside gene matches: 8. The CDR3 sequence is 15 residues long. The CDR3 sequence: CASSESGGHGNEQFF. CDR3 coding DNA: TGTGCCAGCAGTGAGAGCGGGGGGCACGGCAATGAGCAGTTCTTC.

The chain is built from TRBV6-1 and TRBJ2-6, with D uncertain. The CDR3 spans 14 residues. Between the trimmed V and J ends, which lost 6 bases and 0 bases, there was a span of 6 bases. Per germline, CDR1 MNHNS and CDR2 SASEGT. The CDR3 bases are TGTGCCAGCAGGGTTACCTCTGGGGCCAACGTCCTGACTTTC. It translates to CASRVTSGANVLTF.

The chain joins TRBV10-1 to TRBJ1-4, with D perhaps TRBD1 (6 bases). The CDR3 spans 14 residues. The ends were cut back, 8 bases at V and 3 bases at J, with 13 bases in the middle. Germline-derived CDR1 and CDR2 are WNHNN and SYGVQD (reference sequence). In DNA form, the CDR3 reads TGCGCCAGCCCAGGGGAAGAGCCTAATGAAAAACTGTTTTTT. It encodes CASPGEEPNEKLFF.

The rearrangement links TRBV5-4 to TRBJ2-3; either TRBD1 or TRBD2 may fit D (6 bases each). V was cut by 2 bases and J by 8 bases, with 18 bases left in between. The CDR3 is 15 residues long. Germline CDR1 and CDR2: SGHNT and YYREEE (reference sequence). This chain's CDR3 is CASSFISRGPGTQYF. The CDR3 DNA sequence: TGTGCCAGCAGCTTTATATCCCGGGGGCCGGGTACGCAGTATTTT. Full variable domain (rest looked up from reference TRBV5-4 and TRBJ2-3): ETGVTQSPTHLIKTRGQQVTLRCSSQSGHNTVSWYQQALGQGPQFIFQYYREEENGRGNFPPRFSGLQFPNYSSELNVNALELDDSALYLCASSFISRGPGTQYFGPGTRLTVL.

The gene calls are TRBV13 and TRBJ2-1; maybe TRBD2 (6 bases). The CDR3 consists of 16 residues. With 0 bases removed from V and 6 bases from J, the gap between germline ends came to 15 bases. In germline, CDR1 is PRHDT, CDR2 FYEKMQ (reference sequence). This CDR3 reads CASSLGDGGATNEQFF. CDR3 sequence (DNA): TGTGCCAGCAGCTTAGGCGATGGCGGGGCGACCAATGAGCAGTTCTTC.

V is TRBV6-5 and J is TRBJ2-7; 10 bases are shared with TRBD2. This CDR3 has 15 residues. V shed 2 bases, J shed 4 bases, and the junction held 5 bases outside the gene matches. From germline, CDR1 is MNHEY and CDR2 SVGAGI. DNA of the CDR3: TGTGCCAGCAGTTACAGCAGCGGGGGGGCGTACGAGCAGTACTTC. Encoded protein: CASSYSSGGAYEQYF.

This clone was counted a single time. CDR3 DNA sequence: TGTGCCAGCAGCGTAATGGGCGGGTATGGCTACACCTTC. This encodes CASSVMGGYGYTF. The chain employs TRBV9 and TRBJ1-2; D unclear. V gave up 1 base and J gave up 5 bases, with 9 bases separating them. In germline, CDR1 is SGDLS, CDR2 YYNGEE. The CDR3 contains 13 residues.

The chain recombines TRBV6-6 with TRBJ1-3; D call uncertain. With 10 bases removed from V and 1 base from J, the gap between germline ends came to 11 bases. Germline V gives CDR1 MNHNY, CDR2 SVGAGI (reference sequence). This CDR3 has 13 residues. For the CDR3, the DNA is TGTGCCACCAGCAGGCAATCTGGAAACACCATATATTTT. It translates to CATSRQSGNTIYF.

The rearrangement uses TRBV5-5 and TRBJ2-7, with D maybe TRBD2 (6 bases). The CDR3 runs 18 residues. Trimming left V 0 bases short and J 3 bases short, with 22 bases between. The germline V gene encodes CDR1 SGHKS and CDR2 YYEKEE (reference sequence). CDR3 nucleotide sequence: TGTGCCAGCAGCTTGGCAGGAGGTTTTGGGGGGTCAAGCTACGAGCAGTACTTC. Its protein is CASSLAGGFGGSSYEQYF.

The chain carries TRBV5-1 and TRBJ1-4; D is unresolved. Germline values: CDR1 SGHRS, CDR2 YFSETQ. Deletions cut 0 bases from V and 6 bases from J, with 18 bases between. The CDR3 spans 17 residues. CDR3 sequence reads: CASSLGQQGPRYEKLFF. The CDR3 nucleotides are TGCGCCAGCAGCTTGGGGCAGCAAGGCCCCCGTTATGAAAAACTGTTTTTT.

The CDR3 DNA reads TGCGCCAGTGGGGTGTCCCAAGAGACCCAGTACTTC. Translating it yields CASGVSQETQYF. The chain carries TRBV5-1 and TRBJ2-5, with D hard to call. V shed 8 bases and J shed 1 base, with 9 bases lying between them. Germline assignment: CDR1 SGHRS and CDR2 YFSETQ. CDR3 length: 12 residues. The full variable domain, rest sourced from reference TRBV5-1 and TRBJ2-5, is KAGVTQTPRYLIKTRGQQVTLSCSPISGHRSVSWYQQTPGQGLQFLFEYFSETQRNKGNFPGRFSGRQFSNSRSEMNVSTLELGDSALYLCASGVSQETQYFGPGTRLLVL.

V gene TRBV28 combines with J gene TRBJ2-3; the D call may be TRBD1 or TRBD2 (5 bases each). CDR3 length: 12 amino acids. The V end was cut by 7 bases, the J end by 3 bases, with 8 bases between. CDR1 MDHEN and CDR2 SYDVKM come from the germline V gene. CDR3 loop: CASTEGTDTQYF. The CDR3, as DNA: TGTGCCAGCACAGAGGGGACAGATACGCAGTATTTT. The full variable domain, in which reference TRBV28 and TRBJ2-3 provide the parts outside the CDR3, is DVKVTQSSRYLVKRTGEKVFLECVQDMDHENMFWYRQDPGLGLRLIYFSYDVKMKEKGDIPEGYSVSREKKERFSLILESASTNQTSMYLCASTEGTDTQYFGPGTRLTVL.

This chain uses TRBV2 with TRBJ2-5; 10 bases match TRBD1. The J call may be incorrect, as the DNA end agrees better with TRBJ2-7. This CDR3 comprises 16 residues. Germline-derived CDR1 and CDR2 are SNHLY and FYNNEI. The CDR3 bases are TGTGCCAGCTGCCGGACAGGGGGATCCAGCTCCTACGAGCAGTACTTC. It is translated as CASCRTGGSSSYEQYF.

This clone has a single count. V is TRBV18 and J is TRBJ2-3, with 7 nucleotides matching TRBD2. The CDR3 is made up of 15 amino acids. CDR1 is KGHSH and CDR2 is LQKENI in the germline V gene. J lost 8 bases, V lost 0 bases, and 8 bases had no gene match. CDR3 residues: CASSPPGGSWSTQYF. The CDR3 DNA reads TGTGCCAGCTCACCACCGGGGGGGAGTTGGAGTACGCAGTATTTT.